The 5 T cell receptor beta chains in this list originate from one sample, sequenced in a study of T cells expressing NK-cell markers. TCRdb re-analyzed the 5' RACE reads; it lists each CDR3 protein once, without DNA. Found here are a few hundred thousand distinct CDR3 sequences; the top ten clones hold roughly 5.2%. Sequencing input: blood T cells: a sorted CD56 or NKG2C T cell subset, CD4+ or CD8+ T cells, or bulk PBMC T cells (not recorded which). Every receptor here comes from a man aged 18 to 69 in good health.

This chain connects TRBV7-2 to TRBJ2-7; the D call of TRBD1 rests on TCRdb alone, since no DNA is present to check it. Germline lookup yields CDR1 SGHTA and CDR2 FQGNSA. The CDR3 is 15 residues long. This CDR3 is CASSPTPGTGYEQYF.

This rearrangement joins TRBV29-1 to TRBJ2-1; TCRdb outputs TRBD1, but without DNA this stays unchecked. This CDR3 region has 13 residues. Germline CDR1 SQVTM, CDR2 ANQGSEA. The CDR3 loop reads CSGRTGIYNEQFF.

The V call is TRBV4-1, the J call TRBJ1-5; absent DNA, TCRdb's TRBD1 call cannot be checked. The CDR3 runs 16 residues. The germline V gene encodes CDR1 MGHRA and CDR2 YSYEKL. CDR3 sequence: CASSQGGQGWGQPQHF.

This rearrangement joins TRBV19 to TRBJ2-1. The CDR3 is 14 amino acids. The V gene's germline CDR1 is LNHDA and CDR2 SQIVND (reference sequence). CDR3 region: CASSIDPASYEQFF.

The CDR3 loop is CASSLRTVQETQYF. The chain recombines TRBV3-1 with TRBJ2-5. CDR3 length: 14 residues. The V gene's germline CDR1 is LGHDT and CDR2 YNNKEL (reference sequence).